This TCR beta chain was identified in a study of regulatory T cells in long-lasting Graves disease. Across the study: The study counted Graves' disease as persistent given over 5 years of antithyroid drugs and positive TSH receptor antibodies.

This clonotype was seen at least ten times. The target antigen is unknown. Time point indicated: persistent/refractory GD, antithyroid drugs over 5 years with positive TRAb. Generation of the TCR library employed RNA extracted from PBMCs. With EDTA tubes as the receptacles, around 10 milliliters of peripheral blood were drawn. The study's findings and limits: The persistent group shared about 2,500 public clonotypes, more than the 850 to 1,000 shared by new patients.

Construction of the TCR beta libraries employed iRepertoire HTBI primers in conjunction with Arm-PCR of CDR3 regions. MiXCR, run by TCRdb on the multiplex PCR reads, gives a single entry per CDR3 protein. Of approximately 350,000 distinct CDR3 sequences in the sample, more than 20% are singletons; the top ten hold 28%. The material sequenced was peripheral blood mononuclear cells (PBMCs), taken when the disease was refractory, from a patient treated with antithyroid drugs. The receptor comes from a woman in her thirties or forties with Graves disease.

The CDR3 protein is CSAVGGFQETQYF. The CDR3 nucleotides read TGCAGTGCTGTAGGGGGTTTCCAAGAGACCCAGTACTTC. The chain carries TRBV20-1 and TRBJ2-5; D perhaps matches TRBD1 (6 bases). V was trimmed by 5 bases and J by 1 base, leaving 11 bases between them. Per the germline V gene, CDR1 is DFQATT and CDR2 is SNEGSKA (reference sequence). This CDR3 spans 13 amino acids.